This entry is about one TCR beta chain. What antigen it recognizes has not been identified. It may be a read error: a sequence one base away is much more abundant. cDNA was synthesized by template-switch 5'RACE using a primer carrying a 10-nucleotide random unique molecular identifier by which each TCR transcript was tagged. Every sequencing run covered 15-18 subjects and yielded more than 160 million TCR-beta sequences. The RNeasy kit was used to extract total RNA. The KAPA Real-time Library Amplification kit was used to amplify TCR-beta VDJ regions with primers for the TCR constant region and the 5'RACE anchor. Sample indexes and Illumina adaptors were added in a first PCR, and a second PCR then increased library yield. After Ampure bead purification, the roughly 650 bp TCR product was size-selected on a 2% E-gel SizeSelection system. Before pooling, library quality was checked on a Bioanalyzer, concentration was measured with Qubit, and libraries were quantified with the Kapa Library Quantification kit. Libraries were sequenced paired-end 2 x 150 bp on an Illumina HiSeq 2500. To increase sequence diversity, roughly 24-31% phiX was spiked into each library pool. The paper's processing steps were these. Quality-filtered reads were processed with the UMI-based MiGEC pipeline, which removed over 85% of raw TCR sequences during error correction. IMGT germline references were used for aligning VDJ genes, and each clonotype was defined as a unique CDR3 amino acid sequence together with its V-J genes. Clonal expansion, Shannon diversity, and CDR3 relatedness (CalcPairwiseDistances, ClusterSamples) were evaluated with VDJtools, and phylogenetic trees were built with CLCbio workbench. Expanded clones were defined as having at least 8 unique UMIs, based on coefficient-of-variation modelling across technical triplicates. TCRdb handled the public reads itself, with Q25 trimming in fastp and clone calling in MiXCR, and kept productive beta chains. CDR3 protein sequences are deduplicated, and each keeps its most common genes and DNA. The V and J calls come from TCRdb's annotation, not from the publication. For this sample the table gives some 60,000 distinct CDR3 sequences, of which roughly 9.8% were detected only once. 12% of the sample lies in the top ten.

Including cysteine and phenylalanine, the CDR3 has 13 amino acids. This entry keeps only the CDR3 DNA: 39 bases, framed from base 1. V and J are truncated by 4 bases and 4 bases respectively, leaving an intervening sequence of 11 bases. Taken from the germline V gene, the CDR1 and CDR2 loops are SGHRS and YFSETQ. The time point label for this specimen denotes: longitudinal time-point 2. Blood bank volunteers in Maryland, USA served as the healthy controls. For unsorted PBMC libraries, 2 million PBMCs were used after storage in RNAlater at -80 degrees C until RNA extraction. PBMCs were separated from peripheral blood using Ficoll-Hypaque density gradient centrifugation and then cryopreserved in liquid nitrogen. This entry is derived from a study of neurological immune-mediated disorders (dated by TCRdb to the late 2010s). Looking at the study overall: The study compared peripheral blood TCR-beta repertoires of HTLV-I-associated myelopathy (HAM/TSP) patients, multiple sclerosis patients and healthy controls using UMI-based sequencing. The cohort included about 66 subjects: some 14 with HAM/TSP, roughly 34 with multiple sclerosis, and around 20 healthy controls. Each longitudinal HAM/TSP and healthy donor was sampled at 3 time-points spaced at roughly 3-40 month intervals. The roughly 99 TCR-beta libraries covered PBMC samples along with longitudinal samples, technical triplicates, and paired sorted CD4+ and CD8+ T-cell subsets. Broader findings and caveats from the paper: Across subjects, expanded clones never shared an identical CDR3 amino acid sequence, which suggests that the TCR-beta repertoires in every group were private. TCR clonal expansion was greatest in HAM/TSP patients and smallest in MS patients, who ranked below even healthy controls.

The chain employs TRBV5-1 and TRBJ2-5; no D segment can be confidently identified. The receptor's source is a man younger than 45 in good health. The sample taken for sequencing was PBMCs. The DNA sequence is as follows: TGCGCCAGCAGCGTGGGCTCCAGAGAGACCCAGTACTTC. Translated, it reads CASSVGSRETQYF.